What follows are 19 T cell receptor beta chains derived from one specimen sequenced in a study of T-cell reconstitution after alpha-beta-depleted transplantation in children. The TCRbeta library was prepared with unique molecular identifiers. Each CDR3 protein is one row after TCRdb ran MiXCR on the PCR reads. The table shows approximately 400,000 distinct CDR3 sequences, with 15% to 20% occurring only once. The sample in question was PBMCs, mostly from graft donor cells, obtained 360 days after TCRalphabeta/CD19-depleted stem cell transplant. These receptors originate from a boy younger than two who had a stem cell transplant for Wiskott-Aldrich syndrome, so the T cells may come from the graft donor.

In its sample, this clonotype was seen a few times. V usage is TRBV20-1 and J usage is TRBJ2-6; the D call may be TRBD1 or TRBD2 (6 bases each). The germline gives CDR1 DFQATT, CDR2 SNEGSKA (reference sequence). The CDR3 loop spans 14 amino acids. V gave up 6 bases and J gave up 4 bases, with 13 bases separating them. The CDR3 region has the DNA TGCAGTGCGAGGGGGGCATCAGGGGCCAACGTCCTGACTTTC. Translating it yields CSARGASGANVLTF.

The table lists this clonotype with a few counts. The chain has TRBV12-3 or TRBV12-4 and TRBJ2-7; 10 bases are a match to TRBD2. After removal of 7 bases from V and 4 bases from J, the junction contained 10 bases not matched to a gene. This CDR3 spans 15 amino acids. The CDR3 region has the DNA TGTGCCAGCACCACCTCCGGGACTAGCGCGTACGAGCAGTACTTC. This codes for CASTTSGTSAYEQYF.

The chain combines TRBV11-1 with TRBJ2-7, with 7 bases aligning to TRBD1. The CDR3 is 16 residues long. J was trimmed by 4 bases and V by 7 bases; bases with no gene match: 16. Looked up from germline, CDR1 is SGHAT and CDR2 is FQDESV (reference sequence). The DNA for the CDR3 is TGTGCCAGCATCTCCACCGGGACAGATACGGATTACGAGCAGTACTTC. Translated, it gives CASISTGTDTDYEQYF.

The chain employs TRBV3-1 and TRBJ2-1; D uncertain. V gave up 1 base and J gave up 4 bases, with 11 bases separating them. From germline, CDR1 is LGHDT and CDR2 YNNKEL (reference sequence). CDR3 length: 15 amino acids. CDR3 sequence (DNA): TGTGCCAGCAGCCAAGCACCCATACCATACAATGAGCAGTTCTTC. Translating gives CASSQAPIPYNEQFF.

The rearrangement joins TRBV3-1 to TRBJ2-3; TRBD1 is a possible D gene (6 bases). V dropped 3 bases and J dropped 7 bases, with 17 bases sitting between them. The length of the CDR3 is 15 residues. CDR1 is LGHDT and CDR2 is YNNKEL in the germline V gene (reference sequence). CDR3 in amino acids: CASSQSPNRVNTQYF. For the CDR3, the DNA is TGTGCCAGCAGCCAGTCACCTAACAGGGTAAATACGCAGTATTTT.

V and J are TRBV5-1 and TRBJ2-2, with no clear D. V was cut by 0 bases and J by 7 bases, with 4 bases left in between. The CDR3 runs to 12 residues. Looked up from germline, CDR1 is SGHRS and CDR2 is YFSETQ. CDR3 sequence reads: CASSLDIGELFF. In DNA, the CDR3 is TGCGCCAGCAGCTTGGATATCGGGGAGCTGTTTTTT.

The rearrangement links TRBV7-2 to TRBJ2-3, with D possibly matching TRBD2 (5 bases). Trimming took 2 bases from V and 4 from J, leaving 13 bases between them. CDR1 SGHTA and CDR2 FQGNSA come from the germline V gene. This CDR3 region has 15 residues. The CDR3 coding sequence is TGTGCCAGCAGCTTAAGGAGGACTCCTCCAGATACGCAGTATTTT. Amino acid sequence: CASSLRRTPPDTQYF.

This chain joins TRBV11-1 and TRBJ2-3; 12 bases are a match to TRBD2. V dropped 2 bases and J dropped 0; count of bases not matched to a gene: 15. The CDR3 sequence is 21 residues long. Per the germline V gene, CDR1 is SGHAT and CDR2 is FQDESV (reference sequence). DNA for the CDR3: TGTGCCAGCAGCTTACCGGAACTAGCGGGAGGATGGGGACGTAGCACAGATACGCAGTATTTT. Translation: CASSLPELAGGWGRSTDTQYF. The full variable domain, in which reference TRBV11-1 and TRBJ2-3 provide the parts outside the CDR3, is EAEVAQSPRYKITEKSQAVAFWCDPISGHATLYWYRQILGQGPELLVQFQDESVVDDSQLPKDRFSAERLKGVDSTLKIQPAELGDSAMYLCASSLPELAGGWGRSTDTQYFGPGTRLTVL.

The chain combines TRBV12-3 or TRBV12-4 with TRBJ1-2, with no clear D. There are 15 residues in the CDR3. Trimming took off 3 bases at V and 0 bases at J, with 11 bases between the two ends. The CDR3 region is CASSFLKISNYGYTF. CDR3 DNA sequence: TGTGCCAGCAGTTTTCTTAAGATATCTAACTATGGCTACACCTTC.

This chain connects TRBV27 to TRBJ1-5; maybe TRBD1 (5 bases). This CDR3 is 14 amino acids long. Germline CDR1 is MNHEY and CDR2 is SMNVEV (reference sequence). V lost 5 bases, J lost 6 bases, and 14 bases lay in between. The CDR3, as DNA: TGTGCCAGCAGTAGTCGCAGGGCGGGTCAGCCCCAGCATTTT. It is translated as CASSSRRAGQPQHF.

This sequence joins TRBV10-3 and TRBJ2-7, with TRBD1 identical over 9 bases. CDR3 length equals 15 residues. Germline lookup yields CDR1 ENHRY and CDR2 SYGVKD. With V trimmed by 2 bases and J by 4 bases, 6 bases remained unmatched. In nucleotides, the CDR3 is TGTGCCATCAGTGAGAGGACAGGGGACCCTTACGAGCAGTACTTC. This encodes CAISERTGDPYEQYF.

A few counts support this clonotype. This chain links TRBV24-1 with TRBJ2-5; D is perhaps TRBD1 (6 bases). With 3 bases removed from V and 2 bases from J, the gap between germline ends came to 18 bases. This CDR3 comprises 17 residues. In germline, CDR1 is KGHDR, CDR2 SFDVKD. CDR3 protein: CATSDRSETGAQETQYF. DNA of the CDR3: TGTGCCACCAGTGATCGATCGGAGACAGGCGCTCAAGAGACCCAGTACTTC.

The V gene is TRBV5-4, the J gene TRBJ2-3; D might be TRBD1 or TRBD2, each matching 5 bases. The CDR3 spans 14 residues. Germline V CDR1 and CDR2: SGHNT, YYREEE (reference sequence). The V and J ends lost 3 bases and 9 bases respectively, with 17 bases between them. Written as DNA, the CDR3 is TGTGCCAGCAGCTGGGACGGACACCCACCGACGCAGTATTTT. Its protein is CASSWDGHPPTQYF.

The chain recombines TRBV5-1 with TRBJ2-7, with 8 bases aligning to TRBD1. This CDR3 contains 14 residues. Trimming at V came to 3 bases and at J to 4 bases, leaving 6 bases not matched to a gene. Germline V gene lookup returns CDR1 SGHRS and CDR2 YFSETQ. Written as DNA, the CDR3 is TGCGCCAGCAGCTCCCGGACAGGGCTGTACGAGCAGTACTTC. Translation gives CASSSRTGLYEQYF.

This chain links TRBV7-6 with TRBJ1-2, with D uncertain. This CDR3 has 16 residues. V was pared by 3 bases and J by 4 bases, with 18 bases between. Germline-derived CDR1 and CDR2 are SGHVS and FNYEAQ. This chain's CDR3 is CASSLTPGYGGYGYTF. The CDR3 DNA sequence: TGTGCCAGCAGCTTGACCCCAGGATACGGTGGCTATGGCTACACCTTC.

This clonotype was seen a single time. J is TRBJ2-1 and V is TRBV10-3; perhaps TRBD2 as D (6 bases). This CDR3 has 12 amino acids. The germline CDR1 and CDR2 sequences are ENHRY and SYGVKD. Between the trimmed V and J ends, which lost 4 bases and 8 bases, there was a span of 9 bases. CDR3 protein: CAISASGDEQFF. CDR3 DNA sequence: TGTGCCATCAGTGCCTCGGGAGATGAGCAGTTCTTC.

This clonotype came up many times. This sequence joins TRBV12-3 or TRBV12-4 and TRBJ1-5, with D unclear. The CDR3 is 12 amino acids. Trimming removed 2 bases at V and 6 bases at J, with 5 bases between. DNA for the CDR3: TGTGCCAGCAGTTTAATCGGTCAGCCCCAGCATTTT. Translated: CASSLIGQPQHF.

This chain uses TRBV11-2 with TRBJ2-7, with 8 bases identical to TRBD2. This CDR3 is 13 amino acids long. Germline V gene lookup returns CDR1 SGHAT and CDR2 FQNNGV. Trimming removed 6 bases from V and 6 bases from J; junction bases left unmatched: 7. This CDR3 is CASSQGTRREQYF. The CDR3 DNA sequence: TGTGCCAGCAGTCAAGGGACTAGACGCGAGCAGTACTTC.

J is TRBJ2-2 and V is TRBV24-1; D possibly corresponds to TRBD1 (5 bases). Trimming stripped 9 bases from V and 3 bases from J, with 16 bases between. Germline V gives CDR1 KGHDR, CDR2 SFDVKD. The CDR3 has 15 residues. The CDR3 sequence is CATSPWTWDTGELFF. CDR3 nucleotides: TGTGCCACCTCTCCTTGGACATGGGACACCGGGGAGCTGTTTTTT.